The rows below give T cell receptor beta chains drawn from one sample of a study of T cells in Graves' hyperthyroidism and ophthalmopathy. TCRdb re-analysed the multiplex PCR reads in MiXCR, keeping a single row per CDR3 protein. There are 600,000 to 700,000 distinct CDR3 sequences in the sample; approximately 42% occur only once, and 7% to 7.5% lies in the top ten. The sample consisted of peripheral blood or thyroid tissue (not recorded which). The receptor source for this set is an adult man with Graves' disease, either hyperthyroidism or ophthalmopathy (not recorded which). CDR3s include the opening cysteine and the closing phenylalanine or tryptophan. A D gene is named only where the DNA matches it firmly. Size tells how often a clone was seen (once, few, many) or the class of an expanded clone, and some rows leave it out.

>TRBJ1-2|TRBV20-1|.|TRBD1
CSARDPGRGLYGYTF
TGCAGTGCTAGAGATCCGGGCAGGGGGCTCTATGGCTACACCTTC
>TRBJ1-1|TRBV2|few|.
CASKESGGSTEAFF
TGTGCCAGCAAAGAAAGTGGAGGGAGCACTGAAGCTTTCTTT
>TRBJ1-1|TRBV5-1|.|.
CASSPLGPRNTEAFF
TGCGCCAGCAGCCCACTGGGGCCGAGAAACACTGAAGCTTTCTTT
>TRBJ1-6|TRBV10-3|.|.
CAINGSTSPLHF
TGTGCCATCAACGGTTCTACTTCACCCCTCCACTTT
>TRBJ1-1|TRBV5-4|few|.
CASRKGENTEAFF
TGTGCCAGCAGGAAAGGGGAGAACACTGAAGCTTTCTTT
>TRBJ1-2|TRBV15|many|.
CATSRDSLYGYTF
TGTGCCACCAGCAGAGATTCGCTCTATGGCTACACCTTC
>TRBJ2-5|TRBV24-1|many|.
CATSDTGIQETQYF
TGTGCCACCAGTGATACAGGAATCCAAGAGACCCAGTACTTC
>TRBJ1-5|TRBV24-1|once|.
CATSDRANQPQRF
TGTGCCACCAGTGATCGAGCTAATCAGCCCCAGCGTTTT
>TRBJ2-7|TRBV7-9|many|.
CASSFGASYEQYF
TGTGCCAGCAGCTTCGGCGCCTCCTACGAGCAGTACTTC
>TRBJ2-1|TRBV7-8|.|.
CASSLVARSYNEQFF
TGTGCCAGCAGCTTAGTAGCGCGGTCCTACAATGAGCAGTTCTTC
>TRBJ1-2|TRBV7-9|.|.
CASSLGGAYTF
TGTGCCAGCAGTTTAGGGGGGGCCTACACCTTC
>TRBJ1-5|TRBV19|.|TRBD1
CASSRDRGRGNQPQHF
TGTGCCAGTAGCCGGGACAGGGGGCGGGGCAATCAGCCCCAGCATTTT
>TRBJ2-7|TRBV7-9|few|TRBD1
CASSLASDRGDYEQYF
TGTGCCAGCAGCTTGGCGAGCGACAGGGGGGACTACGAGCAGTACTTC
>TRBJ1-4|TRBV6-5|few|.
CASSYSSVGRGKLFF
TGTGCCAGCAGTTACTCGTCAGTGGGGCGAGGAAAACTGTTTTTT
>TRBJ1-5|TRBV20-1|.|.
CSARDRVLGGFQPQHF
TGCAGTGCTAGAGACCGGGTTTTGGGAGGCTTTCAGCCCCAGCATTTT
>TRBJ1-1|TRBV29-1|.|.
CSVRHKNTEAFF
TGCAGCGTTCGACATAAGAACACTGAAGCTTTCTTT
>TRBJ1-1|TRBV14|many|.
CASSQDHSAFF
TGTGCCAGCAGCCAAGATCATTCGGCTTTCTTT
>TRBJ1-2|TRBV2|.|.
CASSGIGQSYGYTF
TGTGCCAGCAGTGGGATTGGACAGAGCTATGGCTACACCTTC
>TRBJ1-1|TRBV15|.|.
CATSKVGVNTEAFF
TGTGCCACCAGCAAAGTTGGGGTGAACACTGAAGCTTTCTTT
>TRBJ1-6|TRBV5-1|.|.
CASSLGAGLNSPLHF
TGCGCCAGCAGCTTGGGGGCAGGCCTCAATTCACCCCTCCACTTT
>TRBJ1-3|TRBV9|few|.
CASSAEMAGSGNTIYF
TGTGCCAGCAGTGCAGAAATGGCGGGCTCTGGAAACACCATATATTTT
>TRBJ2-5|TRBV6-5|many|TRBD1
CASSFGQGRGETQYF
TGTGCCAGCAGTTTCGGACAGGGAAGAGGGGAGACCCAGTACTTC
>TRBJ2-5|TRBV12-3/TRBV12-4|.|TRBD1
CASSLAGQGQETQYF
TGTGCCAGCAGTTTAGCGGGACAGGGACAAGAGACCCAGTACTTC
>TRBJ2-5|TRBV7-9|.|TRBD1
CASFGGQAPETQYF
TGTGCCTCGTTCGGTGGACAGGCGCCAGAGACCCAGTACTTC
>TRBJ2-5|TRBV11-2|.|.
CASRRAEAQYF
TGTGCCAGCAGACGAGCGGAGGCCCAGTACTTC
>TRBJ1-6|TRBV10-3|.|TRBD1
CAISESGADRDHNSPLHF
TGTGCCATCAGTGAGTCTGGGGCGGACAGGGATCATAATTCACCCCTCCACTTT
>TRBJ1-2|TRBV15|.|.
CATSSYSVDYGYTF
TGTGCCACCAGCAGTTACTCCGTGGACTATGGCTACACCTTC
>TRBJ2-7|TRBV7-8|.|.
CASSGWVRYEQYF
TGTGCCAGCAGTGGCTGGGTCAGGTACGAGCAGTACTTC
>TRBJ1-5|TRBV12-3/TRBV12-4|many|.
CASSFGGRLNQPQHF
TGTGCCAGCAGTTTCGGGGGACGGCTCAATCAGCCCCAGCATTTT
>TRBJ1-4|TRBV7-9|many|.
CASSASEKLFF
TGTGCCAGCAGCGCGAGTGAAAAACTGTTTTTT
>TRBJ2-7|TRBV10-3|many|TRBD1
CAISESRQGASEQYF
TGTGCCATCAGTGAGTCGAGGCAGGGGGCGTCCGAGCAGTACTTC
>TRBJ1-2|TRBV29-1|many|.
CSASTQTSVYGYTF
TGCAGCGCCTCTACCCAAACATCCGTCTATGGCTACACCTTC
>TRBJ1-1|TRBV7-9|.|.
CASSSPASSGGPEAFF
TGTGCCAGCAGTTCGCCGGCAAGTTCGGGGGGACCTGAAGCTTTCTTT
>TRBJ1-5|TRBV10-2|few|.
CASSTDSGYSNQPQHF
TGCGCCAGCAGTACCGACAGTGGATATAGCAATCAGCCCCAGCATTTT
>TRBJ2-7|TRBV10-1|many|.
CASSRAENYEQYF
TGCGCCAGCAGCCGAGCGGAAAACTACGAGCAGTACTTC
>TRBJ1-3|TRBV2|.|TRBD1
CASSEFRGLGNTIYF
TGTGCCAGCAGTGAGTTCAGGGGGCTTGGAAACACCATATATTTT
>TRBJ1-2|TRBV24-1|many|.
CATSEQGGYGYTF
TGTGCCACCAGTGAACAGGGCGGCTATGGCTACACCTTC
>TRBJ2-5|TRBV20-1|few|TRBD1
CSGSGQAYQETQYF
TGCAGTGGTTCGGGACAGGCATACCAAGAGACCCAGTACTTC
>TRBJ1-1|TRBV7-9|.|.
CASSPGVFF
TGTGCCAGCAGCCCAGGGGTTTTCTTT
>TRBJ1-1|TRBV14|few|.
CASSHSGKNTEAFF
TGTGCCAGCAGCCACTCGGGAAAAAACACTGAAGCTTTCTTT
>TRBJ2-7|TRBV20-1|.|TRBD1
CSARQGADEQYF
TGCAGTGCTAGACAGGGGGCGGACGAGCAGTACTTC
>TRBJ1-2|TRBV29-1|.|.
CSVVGKGVYGYTF
TGCAGCGTTGTCGGAAAAGGGGTCTATGGCTACACCTTC
>TRBJ2-1|TRBV15|.|.
CATSRDFLGDEQFF
TGTGCCACCAGCAGAGATTTCCTGGGCGATGAGCAGTTCTTC
>TRBJ2-5|TRBV15|few|.
CATSRGVSLETQYF
TGTGCCACCAGCAGGGGGGTGAGCCTGGAGACCCAGTACTTC
>TRBJ1-1|TRBV29-1|.|.
CSVEMGSTEAFF
TGCAGCGTTGAAATGGGGAGCACTGAAGCTTTCTTT
>TRBJ2-5|TRBV7-9|many|.
CASSFPWPQETQYF
TGTGCCAGCAGCTTCCCCTGGCCCCAAGAGACCCAGTACTTC
>TRBJ1-1|TRBV10-2|.|.
CASRTVDTEAFF
TGCGCCAGCAGGACAGTTGACACTGAAGCTTTCTTT
>TRBJ2-5|TRBV7-2|many|TRBD2
CATGLAGGFQETQYF
TGTGCCACAGGACTAGCGGGGGGATTTCAAGAGACCCAGTACTTC
>TRBJ2-5|TRBV2|once|.
CATKSVGWRQETQYF
TGTGCCACCAAATCGGTCGGCTGGAGGCAAGAGACCCAGTACTTC
>TRBJ1-2|TRBV7-2|many|.
CASSLLGLWAF
TGTGCCAGCAGCTTACTTGGGCTCTGGGCCTTC
>TRBJ1-1|TRBV5-1|.|.
CASSLEGLYTEAFF
TGCGCCAGCAGCTTGGAAGGGCTTTACACTGAAGCTTTCTTT
>TRBJ2-5|TRBV7-9|.|TRBD1
CASGPGGTQYF
TGTGCCAGCGGCCCAGGGGGGACCCAGTACTTC
>TRBJ1-2|TRBV9|.|TRBD1
CASSVGLWDRDDGYTF
TGTGCCAGCAGCGTTGGGCTTTGGGACAGGGACGATGGCTACACCTTC
>TRBJ1-2|TRBV12-3/TRBV12-4|.|.
CASSLTGISAGYTF
TGTGCCAGCAGCCTCACGGGGATAAGCGCGGGCTACACCTTC